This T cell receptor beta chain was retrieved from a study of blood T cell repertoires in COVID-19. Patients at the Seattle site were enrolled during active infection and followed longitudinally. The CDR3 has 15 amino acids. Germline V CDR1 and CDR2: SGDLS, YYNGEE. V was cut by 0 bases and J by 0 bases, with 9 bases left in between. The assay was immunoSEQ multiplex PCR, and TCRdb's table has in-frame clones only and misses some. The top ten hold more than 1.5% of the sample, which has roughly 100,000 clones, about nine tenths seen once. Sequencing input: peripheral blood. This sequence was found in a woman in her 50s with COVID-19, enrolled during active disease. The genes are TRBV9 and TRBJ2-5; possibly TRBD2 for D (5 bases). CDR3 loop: CASSVGNGNQETQYF. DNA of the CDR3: TGTGCCAGCAGCGTAGGGAACGGGAACCAAGAGACCCAGTACTTC.